The source of this T cell receptor beta chain is a study of T cells in women clearing cervical HPV infection. Some clones are missing from TCRdb's copy, which holds only in-frame ones; the method was immunoSEQ multiplex PCR. This table lists tens of thousands of clones. The origin of this receptor is a woman between 18 and 70 years old with a cervical HPV16 infection that either progressed to CIN3+ or cleared (not recorded which). Sequenced: blood buffy coat.

The CDR3 region is CASSLTGYDGYTF. The sequenced part of the CDR3 DNA is TGTGCCAGTAGTCTAACAGGATATGATGGC. This chain uses TRBV19 with TRBJ1-2; D might be TRBD1 (5 bases). The read terminates 3 residues ahead of where the CDR3 ends, so the germline J gene completes it. V lost 5 bases to trimming and J lost 6 bases, with 13 bases between them. The CDR3 consists of 13 residues. Germline V CDR1 and CDR2: LNHDA, SQIVND (reference sequence).